These 30 T cell receptor beta chains were all obtained from the same sample, sequenced in a study of identical twins. TCRdb reprocessed the 5' RACE reads with MiXCR, giving one entry per CDR3 protein. The repertoire consists of about 250,000 distinct CDR3 sequences, with about 8.3% occurring once and the leading ten covering 2.5% to 3.5%. This sample was also put to use in a study of yellow fever vaccine responses in identical twins.

The sequenced material came from CD8+ T cells sorted from blood. The receptors come from a woman between 18 and 30 years old in good health.

The rearrangement uses TRBV20-1 and TRBJ2-7; D remains unclear. The length of the CDR3 is 14 residues. Trimming pared 2 bases from V and 2 bases from J, leaving 13 bases between. Germline values: CDR1 DFQATT, CDR2 SNEGSKA (reference sequence). Here the CDR3 DNA reads TGCAGTGCTAGACTCTTCGCCTCAACCTACGAGCAGTACTTC. This sequence encodes CSARLFASTYEQYF.

This clonotype was observed many times. V and J are TRBV9 and TRBJ2-5; unclear D gene. Trimming took 0 bases from V and 4 from J, leaving 4 bases between them. In germline, CDR1 is SGDLS, CDR2 YYNGEE. The CDR3 has 12 amino acids. This chain's CDR3 is CASSVAGETQYF. CDR3 nucleotides: TGTGCCAGCAGCGTAGCCGGAGAGACCCAGTACTTC.

The rearrangement uses TRBV4-3 and TRBJ2-7; possibly TRBD2 for D (6 bases). Deletions cut 1 base from V and 6 bases from J, with 13 bases between. The germline V gene encodes CDR1 LGHNA and CDR2 YSLEER. The CDR3 length is 14 residues. The CDR3 DNA reads TGCGCCAGCAGCCAAGTGATGGAGGAGGGCGAGCAGTACTTC. As protein: CASSQVMEEGEQYF.

This clonotype was found a few times. At one end the junction does not follow the germline gene, possibly because of a read error. V usage is TRBV6-1 and J usage is TRBJ2-3; D is ambiguous. Germline V gene sequence: CDR1 MNHNS, CDR2 SASEGT. This CDR3 comprises 15 residues. CDR3 residues: CASTERLFGTDTQYF. Here the CDR3 DNA reads TGTGCCAGCACTGAAAGGCTCTTCGGGACAGATACGCAGTATTTT.

This sequence joins TRBV29-1 and TRBJ2-7; the D gene is possibly TRBD2 (6 bases). Germline-derived CDR1 and CDR2 are SQVTM and ANQGSEA. The V end was cut by 6 bases, the J end by 0 bases, with 15 bases between. The CDR3 is 14 amino acids. CDR3 sequence: CSVGGQDGSYEQYF. The CDR3 nucleotides are TGCAGCGTGGGAGGACAAGACGGCTCCTACGAGCAGTACTTC.

This clonotype was counted ten times or more. The chain has TRBV10-2 and TRBJ2-1; D remains ambiguous. CDR3 length: 14 residues. Trimming left V 2 bases short and J 3 bases short, with 8 bases between. Germline assignment: CDR1 WSHSY and CDR2 SAAADI. The CDR3 is CASSEVNSYNEQFF. DNA of the CDR3: TGCGCCAGCAGTGAGGTTAATAGCTACAATGAGCAGTTCTTC.

This clonotype has at least ten counts. The V gene is TRBV9, the J gene TRBJ2-1; weak D call: TRBD1 (5 bases). The CDR3 consists of 15 residues. Between the trimmed V and J ends, which lost 4 bases and 0 bases, there was a span of 11 bases. Germline values: CDR1 SGDLS, CDR2 YYNGEE. The CDR3 DNA sequence: TGTGCCAGCAGCTCTCAGGGCGGCTCCTACAATGAGCAGTTCTTC. Translating gives CASSSQGGSYNEQFF.

This clonotype was observed many times. The chain carries TRBV7-9 and TRBJ1-2; 9 bases fit TRBD1. V shed 3 bases and J 3 bases; nucleotides not matched to a gene: 11. The CDR3 runs 17 residues. The germline CDR1 and CDR2 sequences are SEHNR and FQNEAQ (reference sequence). The CDR3 nucleotides are TGTGCCAGCAGCTTCCCAAGTCCGGGACAGGGAGACTATGGCTACACCTTC. It encodes CASSFPSPGQGDYGYTF. The full variable domain, rest sourced from reference TRBV7-9 and TRBJ1-2, is DTGVSQNPRHKITKRGQNVTFRCDPISEHNRLYWYRQTLGQGPEFLTYFQNEAQLEKSRLLSDRFSAERPKGSFSTLEIQRTEQGDSAMYLCASSFPSPGQGDYGYTFGSGTRLTVV.

This clonotype was seen a handful of times. The CDR3 loop is CASSSGQGREQYF. The CDR3, as DNA: TGCGCCAGCAGCTCCGGACAGGGTAGGGAGCAGTACTTC. The V call is TRBV5-1, the J call TRBJ2-7, with 8 bases matching TRBD1. Germline CDR1 is SGHRS and CDR2 is YFSETQ. V shed 3 bases and J 7 bases; nucleotides not matched to a gene: 6. The length of the CDR3 is 13 residues.

The table lists this clonotype with many counts. The chain employs TRBV29-1 and TRBJ2-7, with D unresolved. V lost 4 bases, J lost 1 base, and 11 bases lay in between. Germline CDR1 SQVTM, CDR2 ANQGSEA. This CDR3 comprises 13 residues. CDR3 region: CSVGAADSYEQYF. CDR3 nucleotide sequence: TGCAGCGTTGGGGCCGCGGATTCCTACGAGCAGTACTTC.

There are a few counts of this clonotype. The chain uses TRBV4-2 and TRBJ2-6, with 7 bases that match TRBD1. Unmatched junction bases numbered 4, after V lost 0 bases and J lost 2 bases. Germline V gives CDR1 LGHNA, CDR2 YNFKEQ. The CDR3 totals 17 residues. CDR3 bases: TGTGCCAGCAGCCAAGAACAGACAGGGACTGGGGCCAACGTCCTGACTTTC. Translating it yields CASSQEQTGTGANVLTF.

This clonotype has only a few counts. The chain is built from TRBV19 and TRBJ2-1; D might be TRBD1 (5 bases). CDR3 length equals 13 residues. The germline CDR1 and CDR2 sequences are LNHDA and SQIVND (reference sequence). Trimming stripped 2 bases from V and 8 bases from J, with 10 bases between. Here the CDR3 reads CASSIFQGDEQFF. CDR3 in DNA: TGTGCCAGTAGTATATTCCAGGGCGATGAGCAGTTCTTC.

This clonotype was seen once. This chain links TRBV2 with TRBJ2-1; D remains ambiguous. Between the trimmed V and J ends, which lost 7 bases and 9 bases, there was a span of 13 bases. CDR3 length equals 12 residues. Germline V gene data show CDR1 as SNHLY and CDR2 as FYNNEI. In nucleotides, the CDR3 is TGTGCCAGCATCTCCCCCGCGGCTGAGCAGTTCTTC. Its protein product is CASISPAAEQFF.

In its sample, this clonotype was seen a few times. The V gene is TRBV27, the J gene TRBJ1-2, with TRBD1 as a possible D gene (5 bases). Germline CDR1 reads MNHEY; CDR2 reads SMNVEV (reference sequence). V was pared by 5 bases and J by 11 bases, with 9 bases between. CDR3 size: 10 residues. The CDR3: CASSERTYTF. The CDR3 region has the DNA TGTGCCAGCAGTGAAAGGACATACACCTTC.

This chain connects TRBV7-9 to TRBJ2-2, with D possibly TRBD1 on 5 matching bases. V gave up 3 bases and J gave up 1 base, with 6 bases separating them. From germline, CDR1 is SEHNR and CDR2 FQNEAQ (reference sequence). The CDR3 length is 14 residues. The chain's CDR3 is CASSLTVNTGELFF. Written as DNA, the CDR3 is TGTGCCAGCAGCTTGACAGTGAACACCGGGGAGCTGTTTTTT.

The V gene is TRBV29-1, the J gene TRBJ1-2; D possibly corresponds to TRBD1 (5 bases). From germline, CDR1 is SQVTM and CDR2 ANQGSEA. V shed 7 bases and J shed 6 bases, with 15 bases lying between them. The CDR3 contains 12 residues. The CDR3 sequence is CSGGVASDGYTF. The CDR3 DNA reads as TGCAGCGGGGGGGTCGCGTCGGATGGCTACACCTTC. The full variable domain, its missing parts supplied by reference TRBV29-1 and TRBJ1-2, is SAVISQKPSRDICQRGTSLTIQCQVDSQVTMMFWYRQQPGQSLTLIATANQGSEATYESGFVIDKFPISRPNLTFSTLTVSNMSPEDSSIYLCSGGVASDGYTFGSGTRLTVV.

This clonotype was counted at least ten times. The chain couples TRBV12-1 to TRBJ1-4; the D call of TRBD1 is as the table states it, not checked on the DNA. TRBV12-1 is flagged as a pseudogene. The CDR3 contains 18 residues. CDR3 loop: CASSSLGQGNSTNEKLFF. The CDR3 DNA reads TGTGCCAGCAGCTCCTTGGGACAGGGAAACTCAACTAATGAAAAACTGTTTTTT.

This clonotype appeared a few times. V gene TRBV20-1 combines with J gene TRBJ1-2; D is undetermined. The V end was cut by 6 bases, the J end by 0 bases, with 14 bases between. CDR1 is DFQATT, CDR2 SNEGSKA, per germline (reference sequence). The CDR3 is 14 residues long. The CDR3 reads CSASVVWANYGYTF. CDR3 DNA: TGCAGTGCGTCTGTAGTATGGGCTAACTATGGCTACACCTTC.

Concerning this clonotype: This may be a read error, as it is one base from a much larger clone. The chain joins TRBV5-1 to TRBJ2-1, with 12 bases identical to TRBD2. The CDR3 is 15 amino acids. Trimming took 4 bases from V and 11 from J; bases not matched to a gene: 10. Germline CDR1 SGHRS, CDR2 YFSETQ. The DNA of the CDR3 is TGCGCCAGCAGCATTCTAGCGGGAGGGTTGGGTAAGCAGTTCTTC. As protein: CASSILAGGLGKQFF.

The CDR3 DNA is TGTGCCAGCAGTTCATGGCAGGCCCCCCATGGGCTCATGAACACTGAAGCTTTCTTT. Amino acids: CASSSWQAPHGLMNTEAFF. The chain carries TRBV27 and TRBJ1-1, with D unclear. The CDR3 sequence is 19 residues long. The germline V gene has CDR1 MNHEY and CDR2 SMNVEV (reference sequence). Trimming cost V 4 bases and J 0 bases, with 24 bases left between them.

This clonotype was found many times. V and J are TRBV7-8 and TRBJ2-1; D unclear. The germline V gene has CDR1 SGHVS and CDR2 FQNEAQ. CDR3 length: 17 residues. V dropped 0 bases and J dropped 7 bases, with 19 bases sitting between them. The CDR3 loop reads CASSLAYVRSQKNEQFF. The CDR3 DNA reads as TGTGCCAGCAGCTTAGCGTATGTGCGGTCCCAGAAAAATGAGCAGTTCTTC.

This clonotype was seen only a few times. The chain joins TRBV6-2 or TRBV6-3 to TRBJ2-1; 8 nucleotides align to TRBD2. The trim removed 4 bases at V and 12 bases at J, leaving 14 bases unmatched. The CDR3 consists of 15 residues. In germline, CDR1 is MNHEY, CDR2 SVGEGT. The CDR3 region is CASSSGSGSGVGQFF. DNA for the CDR3: TGTGCCAGCAGTTCGGGGAGCGGGAGTGGGGTCGGGCAGTTCTTC.

The chain links TRBV7-8 to TRBJ1-2; D is ambiguous. This CDR3 is built from 15 residues. Trimming took 4 bases from V and 0 from J, leaving 12 bases between them. The V gene's germline CDR1 is SGHVS and CDR2 FQNEAQ. CDR3 coding DNA: TGTGCCAGCAGCTGGGGTATCGAGGCTAACTATGGCTACACCTTC. Encoded protein: CASSWGIEANYGYTF.

Only a few counts were recorded for this clonotype. The chain recombines TRBV19 with TRBJ1-6; D unresolved. The germline V gene has CDR1 LNHDA and CDR2 SQIVND (reference sequence). CDR3 length: 16 residues. The ends were cut back, 5 bases at V and 4 bases at J, with 15 bases in the middle. The CDR3 DNA sequence: TGTGCCAGTAGTGGGGAACGAGAATCTTATAATTCACCCCTCCACTTT. Encoded protein: CASSGERESYNSPLHF. The variable domain in full, with the rest retrieved from reference TRBV19 and TRBJ1-6, is DGGITQSPKYLFRKEGQNVTLSCEQNLNHDAMYWYRQDPGQGLRLIYYSQIVNDFQKGDIAEGYSVSREKKESFPLTVTSAQKNPTAFYLCASSGERESYNSPLHFGNGTRLTVT.

This clonotype was seen repeatedly, ten times or more. J is TRBJ1-1 and V is TRBV29-1; D is unclear. This CDR3 contains 12 residues. V dropped 1 base and J dropped 2 bases, with 5 bases sitting between them. Germline V gives CDR1 SQVTM, CDR2 ANQGSEA. This chain's CDR3 is CSVEVENTEAFF. CDR3 coding DNA: TGCAGCGTTGAAGTGGAAAACACTGAAGCTTTCTTT.

The chain is built from TRBV20-1 and TRBJ2-5; 9 bases match TRBD2. The CDR3 covers 14 residues. Germline assignment: CDR1 DFQATT and CDR2 SNEGSKA (reference sequence). V was pared by 5 bases and J by 2 bases, with 6 bases of the junction left unmatched. The CDR3 coding sequence is TGCAGTGCTCCCACTCTAGCGGGGCAAGAGACCCAGTACTTC. Translating it yields CSAPTLAGQETQYF.

This clonotype has only a few counts. The chain carries TRBV7-9 and TRBJ2-1, with 8 bases identical to TRBD2. This CDR3 region has 16 residues. The trim removed 5 bases at V and 7 bases at J, leaving 13 bases unmatched. In germline, CDR1 is SEHNR, CDR2 FQNEAQ (reference sequence). CDR3 bases: TGTGCCAGCAGCGACACCGGGACTAGACCCCGTAATGAGCAGTTCTTC. It yields the protein CASSDTGTRPRNEQFF.

This clonotype has a handful of counts. The chain uses TRBV12-3 or TRBV12-4 and TRBJ1-1; D is unclear. The ends were cut back, 3 bases at V and 6 bases at J, with 11 bases in the middle. The CDR3 sequence is 13 residues long. The CDR3 nucleotides read TGTGCCAGCAGTTTCTTCCCCGGGGCTGAAGCTTTCTTT. Translated, it gives CASSFFPGAEAFF.

The chain has TRBV7-9 and TRBJ2-7; 8 bases map to TRBD1. CDR1 is SEHNR and CDR2 is FQNEAQ in the germline V gene (reference sequence). V gave up 2 bases and J gave up 0 bases; unmatched junction bases: 9. The CDR3 is made up of 17 amino acids. The CDR3 sequence is CASSLPGQEGNSYEQYF. CDR3 DNA sequence: TGTGCCAGCAGCTTACCGGGACAGGAGGGAAACTCCTACGAGCAGTACTTC.

The rearrangement uses TRBV4-1 and TRBJ2-2; perhaps TRBD1 as D (7 bases). The CDR3 is 12 amino acids. V was pared by 10 bases and J by 4 bases, with 10 bases between. Per the germline V gene, CDR1 is MGHRA and CDR2 is YSYEKL. This chain's CDR3 is CATQGGTGELFF. CDR3 in DNA: TGCGCCACCCAGGGGGGCACCGGGGAGCTGTTTTTT.